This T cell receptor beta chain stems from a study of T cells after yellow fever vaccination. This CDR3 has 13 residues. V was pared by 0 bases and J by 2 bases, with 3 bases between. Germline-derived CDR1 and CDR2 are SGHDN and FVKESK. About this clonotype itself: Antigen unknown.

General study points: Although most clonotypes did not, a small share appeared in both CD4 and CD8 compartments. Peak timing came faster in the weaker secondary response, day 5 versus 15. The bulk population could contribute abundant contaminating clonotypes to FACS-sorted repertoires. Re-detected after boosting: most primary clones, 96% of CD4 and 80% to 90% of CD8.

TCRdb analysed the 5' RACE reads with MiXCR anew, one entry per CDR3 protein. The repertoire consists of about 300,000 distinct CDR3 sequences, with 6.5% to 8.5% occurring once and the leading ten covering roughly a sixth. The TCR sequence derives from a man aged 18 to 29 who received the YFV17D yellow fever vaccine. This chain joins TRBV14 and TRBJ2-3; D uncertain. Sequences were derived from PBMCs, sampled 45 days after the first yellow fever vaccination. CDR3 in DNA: TGTGCCAGCAGCCAAGATAACACAGATACGCAGTATTTT. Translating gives CASSQDNTDTQYF.